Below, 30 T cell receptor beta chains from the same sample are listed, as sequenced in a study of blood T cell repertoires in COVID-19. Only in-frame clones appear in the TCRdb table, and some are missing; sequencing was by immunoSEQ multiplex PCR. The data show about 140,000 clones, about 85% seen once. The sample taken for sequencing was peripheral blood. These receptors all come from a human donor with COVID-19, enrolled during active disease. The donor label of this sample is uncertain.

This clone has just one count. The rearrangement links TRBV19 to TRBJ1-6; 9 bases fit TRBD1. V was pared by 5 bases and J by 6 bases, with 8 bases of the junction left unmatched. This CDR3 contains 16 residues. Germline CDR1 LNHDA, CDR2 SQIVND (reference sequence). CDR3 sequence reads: CASSSGTGRGNSPLHF. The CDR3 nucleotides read TGTGCCAGTAGTTCCGGGACAGGGCGAGGTAATTCACCCCTCCACTTT. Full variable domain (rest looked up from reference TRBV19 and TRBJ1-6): DGGITQSPKYLFRKEGQNVTLSCEQNLNHDAMYWYRQDPGQGLRLIYYSQIVNDFQKGDIAEGYSVSREKKESFPLTVTSAQKNPTAFYLCASSSGTGRGNSPLHFGNGTRLTVT.

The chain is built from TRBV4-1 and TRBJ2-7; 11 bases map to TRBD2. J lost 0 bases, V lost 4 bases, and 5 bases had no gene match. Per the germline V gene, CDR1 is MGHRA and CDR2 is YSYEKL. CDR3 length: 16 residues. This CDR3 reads CASSPTGLADSYEQYF. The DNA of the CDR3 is TGCGCCAGCAGCCCGACGGGACTAGCGGACTCCTACGAGCAGTACTTC.

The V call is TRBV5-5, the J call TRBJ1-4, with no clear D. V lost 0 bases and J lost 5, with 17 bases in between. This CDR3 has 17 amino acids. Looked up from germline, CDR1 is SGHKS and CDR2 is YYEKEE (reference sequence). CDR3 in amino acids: CASSLAPSGPQNEKLFF. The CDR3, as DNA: TGTGCCAGCAGCTTGGCGCCCTCTGGGCCCCAAAATGAAAAACTGTTTTTT. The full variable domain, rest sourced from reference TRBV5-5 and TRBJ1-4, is DAGVTQSPTHLIKTRGQQVTLRCSPISGHKSVSWYQQVLGQGPQFIFQYYEKEERGRGNFPDRFSARQFPNYSSELNVNALLLGDSALYLCASSLAPSGPQNEKLFFGSGTQLSVL.

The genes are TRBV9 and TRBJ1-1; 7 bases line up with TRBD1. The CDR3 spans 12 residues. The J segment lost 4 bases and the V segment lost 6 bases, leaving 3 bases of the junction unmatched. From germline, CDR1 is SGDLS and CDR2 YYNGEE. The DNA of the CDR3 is TGTGCCAGCACAGGGGGGAGCACTGAAGCTTTCTTT. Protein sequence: CASTGGSTEAFF.

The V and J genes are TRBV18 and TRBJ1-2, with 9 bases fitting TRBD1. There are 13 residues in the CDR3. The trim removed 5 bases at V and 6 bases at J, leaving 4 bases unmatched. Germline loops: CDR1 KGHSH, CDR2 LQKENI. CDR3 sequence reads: CASSSDRGNGYTF. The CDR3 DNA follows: TGTGCCAGCTCATCAGACAGGGGGAATGGCTACACCTTC.

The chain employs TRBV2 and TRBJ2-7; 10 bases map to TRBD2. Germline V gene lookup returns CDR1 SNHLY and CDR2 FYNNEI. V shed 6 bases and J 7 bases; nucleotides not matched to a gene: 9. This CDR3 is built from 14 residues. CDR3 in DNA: TGTGCCAGCAGCGGAGCGGGAGGGCCGGTGGAGCAGTACTTC. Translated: CASSGAGGPVEQYF.

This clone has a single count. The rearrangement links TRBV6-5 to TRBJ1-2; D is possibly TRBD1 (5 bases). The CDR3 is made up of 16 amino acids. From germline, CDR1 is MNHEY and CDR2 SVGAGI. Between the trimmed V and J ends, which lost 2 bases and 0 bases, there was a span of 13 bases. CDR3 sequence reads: CASSYHSTTANYGYTF. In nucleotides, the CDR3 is TGTGCCAGCAGTTACCACTCTACGACAGCTAACTATGGCTACACCTTC.

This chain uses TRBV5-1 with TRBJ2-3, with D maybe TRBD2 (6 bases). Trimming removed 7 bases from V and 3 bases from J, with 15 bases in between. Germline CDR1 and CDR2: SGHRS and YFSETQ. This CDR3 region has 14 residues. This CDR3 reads CASRPGLGTDTQYF. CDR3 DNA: TGCGCCAGCCGTCCGGGACTGGGGACAGATACGCAGTATTTT.

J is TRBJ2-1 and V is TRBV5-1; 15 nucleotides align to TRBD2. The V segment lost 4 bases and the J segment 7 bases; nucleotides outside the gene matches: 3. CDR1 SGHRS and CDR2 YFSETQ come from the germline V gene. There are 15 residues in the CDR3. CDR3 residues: CASSGGLAGGNEQFF. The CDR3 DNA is TGCGCCAGCAGCGGGGGACTAGCGGGAGGTAATGAGCAGTTCTTC. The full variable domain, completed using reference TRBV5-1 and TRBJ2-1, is KAGVTQTPRYLIKTRGQQVTLSCSPISGHRSVSWYQQTPGQGLQFLFEYFSETQRNKGNFPGRFSGRQFSNSRSEMNVSTLELGDSALYLCASSGGLAGGNEQFFGPGTRLTVL.

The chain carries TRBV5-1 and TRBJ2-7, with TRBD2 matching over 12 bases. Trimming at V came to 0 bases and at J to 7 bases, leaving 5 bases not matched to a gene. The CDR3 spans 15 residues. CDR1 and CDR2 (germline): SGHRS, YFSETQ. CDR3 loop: CASSLAASGRGEQYF. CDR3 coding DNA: TGCGCCAGCAGCTTGGCAGCTAGCGGGAGGGGGGAGCAGTACTTC.

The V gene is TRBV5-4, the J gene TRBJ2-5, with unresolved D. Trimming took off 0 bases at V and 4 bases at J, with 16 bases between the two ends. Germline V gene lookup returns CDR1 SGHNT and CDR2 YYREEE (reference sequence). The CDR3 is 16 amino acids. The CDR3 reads CASSLGGISFRETQYF. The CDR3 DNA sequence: TGTGCCAGCAGCTTGGGCGGTATTTCCTTTCGAGAGACCCAGTACTTC.

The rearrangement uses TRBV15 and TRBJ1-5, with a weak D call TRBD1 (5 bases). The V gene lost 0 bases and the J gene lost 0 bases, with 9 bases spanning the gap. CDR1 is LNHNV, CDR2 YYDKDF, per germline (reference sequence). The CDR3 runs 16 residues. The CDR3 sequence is CATSRDPGGSNQPQHF. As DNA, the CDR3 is TGTGCCACCAGCAGAGATCCGGGGGGTAGCAATCAGCCCCAGCATTTT. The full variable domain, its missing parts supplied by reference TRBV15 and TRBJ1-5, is DAMVIQNPRYQVTQFGKPVTLSCSQTLNHNVMYWYQQKSSQAPKLLFHYYDKDFNNEADTPDNFQSRRPNTSFCFLDIRSPGLGDTAMYLCATSRDPGGSNQPQHFGDGTRLSIL.

DNA of the CDR3: TGTGCCATCAGTGCCTTGGACAGGGGGCATTACGAGCAGTACTTC. It is translated as CAISALDRGHYEQYF. The rearrangement uses TRBV10-3 and TRBJ2-7; 11 bases align to TRBD1. Germline assignment: CDR1 ENHRY and CDR2 SYGVKD. The CDR3 totals 15 residues. Trimming at V came to 4 bases and at J to 4 bases, leaving 6 bases not matched to a gene.

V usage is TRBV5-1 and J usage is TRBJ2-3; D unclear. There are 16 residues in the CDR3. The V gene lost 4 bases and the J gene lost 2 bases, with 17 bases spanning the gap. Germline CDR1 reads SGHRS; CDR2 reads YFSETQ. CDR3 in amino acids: CASSGQIGIITDTQYF. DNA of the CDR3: TGCGCCAGCAGCGGGCAGATTGGAATTATCACAGATACGCAGTATTTT.

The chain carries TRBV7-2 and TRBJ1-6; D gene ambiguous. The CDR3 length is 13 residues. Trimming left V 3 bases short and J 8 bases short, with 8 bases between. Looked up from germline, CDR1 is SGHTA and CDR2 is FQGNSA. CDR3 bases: TGTGCCAGCAGCTTTTACAGAGATTCACCCCTCCACTTT. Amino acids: CASSFYRDSPLHF.

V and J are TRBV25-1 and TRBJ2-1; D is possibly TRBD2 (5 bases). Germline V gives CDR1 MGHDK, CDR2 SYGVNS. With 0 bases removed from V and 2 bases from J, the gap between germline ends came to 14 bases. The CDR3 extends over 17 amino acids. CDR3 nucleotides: TGTGCCAGCAGTGAATATATCGGGGATCGGACCTACAATGAGCAGTTCTTC. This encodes CASSEYIGDRTYNEQFF. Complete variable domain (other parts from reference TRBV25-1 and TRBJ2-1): EADIYQTPRYLVIGTGKKITLECSQTMGHDKMYWYQQDPGMELHLIHYSYGVNSTEKGDLSSESTVSRIRTEHFPLTLESARPSHTSQYLCASSEYIGDRTYNEQFFGPGTRLTVL.

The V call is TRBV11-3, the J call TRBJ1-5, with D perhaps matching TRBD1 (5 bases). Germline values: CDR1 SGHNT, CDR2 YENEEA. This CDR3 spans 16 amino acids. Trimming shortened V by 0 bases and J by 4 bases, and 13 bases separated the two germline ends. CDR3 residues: CASSLEISTDNQPQHF. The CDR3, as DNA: TGTGCCAGCAGCTTAGAAATCTCGACAGATAATCAGCCCCAGCATTTT. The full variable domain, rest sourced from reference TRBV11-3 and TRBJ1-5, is EAGVVQSPRYKIIEKKQPVAFWCNPISGHNTLYWYLQNLGQGPELLIRYENEEAVDDSQLPKDRFSAERLKGVDSTLKIQPAELGDSAVYLCASSLEISTDNQPQHFGDGTRLSIL.

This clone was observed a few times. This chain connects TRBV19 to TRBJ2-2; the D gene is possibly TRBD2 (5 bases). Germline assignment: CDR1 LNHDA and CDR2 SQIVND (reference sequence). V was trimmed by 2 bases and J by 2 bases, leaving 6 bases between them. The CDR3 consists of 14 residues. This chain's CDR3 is CASSIRGNTGELFF. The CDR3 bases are TGTGCCAGTAGTATACGGGGAAACACCGGGGAGCTGTTTTTT.

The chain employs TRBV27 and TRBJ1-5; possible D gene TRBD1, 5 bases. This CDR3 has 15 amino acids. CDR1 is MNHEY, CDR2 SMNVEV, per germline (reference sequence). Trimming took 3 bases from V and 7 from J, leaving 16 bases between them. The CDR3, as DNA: TGTGCCAGCAGTTTGACCCTTTCCGGGGGACAGCCCCAGCATTTT. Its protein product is CASSLTLSGGQPQHF.

CDR3 DNA sequence: TGTGCCAGCAGCGCCCCGGACAGGGATCACACTGAAGCTTTCTTT. It is translated as CASSAPDRDHTEAFF. The V call is TRBV11-3, the J call TRBJ1-1; 8 bases map to TRBD1. The CDR3 has 15 residues. J was trimmed by 3 bases and V by 5 bases; bases with no gene match: 8. In germline, CDR1 is SGHNT, CDR2 YENEEA.

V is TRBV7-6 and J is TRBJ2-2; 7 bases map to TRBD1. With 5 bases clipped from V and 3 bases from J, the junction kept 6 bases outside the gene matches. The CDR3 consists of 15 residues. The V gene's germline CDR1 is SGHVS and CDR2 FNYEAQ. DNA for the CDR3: TGTGCCAGCAGCCAGGTACAGGGGTACACCGGGGAGCTGTTTTTT. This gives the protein CASSQVQGYTGELFF.

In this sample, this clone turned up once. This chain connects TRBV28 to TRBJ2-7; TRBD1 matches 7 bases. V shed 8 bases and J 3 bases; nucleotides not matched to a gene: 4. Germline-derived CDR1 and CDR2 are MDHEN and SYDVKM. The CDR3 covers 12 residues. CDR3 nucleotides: TGTGCCAGCCGGGACAGCATCTACGAGCAGTACTTC. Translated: CASRDSIYEQYF.

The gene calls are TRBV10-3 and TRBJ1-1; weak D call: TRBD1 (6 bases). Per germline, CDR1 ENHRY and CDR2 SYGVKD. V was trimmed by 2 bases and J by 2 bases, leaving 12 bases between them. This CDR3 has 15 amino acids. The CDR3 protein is CAISEVPGANTEAFF. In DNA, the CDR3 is TGTGCCATCAGTGAGGTACCAGGGGCCAACACTGAAGCTTTCTTT.

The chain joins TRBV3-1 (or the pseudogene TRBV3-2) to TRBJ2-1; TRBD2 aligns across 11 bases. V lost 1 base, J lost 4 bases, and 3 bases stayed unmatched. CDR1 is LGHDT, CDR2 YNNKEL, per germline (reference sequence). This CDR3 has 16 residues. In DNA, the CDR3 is TGTGCCAGCAGCCAAGCTAGCGGGGGGAGTTACAATGAGCAGTTCTTC. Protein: CASSQASGGSYNEQFF.

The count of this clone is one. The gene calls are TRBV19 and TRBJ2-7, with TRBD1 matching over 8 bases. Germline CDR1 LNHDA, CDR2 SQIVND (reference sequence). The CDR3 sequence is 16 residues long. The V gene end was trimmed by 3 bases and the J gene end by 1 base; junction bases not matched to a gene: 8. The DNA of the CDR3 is TGTGCCAGTAGTATGGTCCAGAGGACAGGGTCCTACGAGCAGTACTTC. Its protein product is CASSMVQRTGSYEQYF.

The CDR3 DNA is TGTGCCAGGTCCGAGGTTGAAGCTTTCTTT. This sequence encodes CARSEVEAFF. V usage is TRBV7-3 and J usage is TRBJ1-1; D gene uncertain. V was trimmed by 9 bases and J by 7 bases, leaving 9 bases between them. This CDR3 comprises 10 residues. Germline values: CDR1 SGHTA, CDR2 FQGTGA. Looking up the rest from reference TRBV7-3 and TRBJ1-1 gives the full variable domain: GAGVSQTPSNKVTEKGKYVELRCDPISGHTALYWYRQSLGQGPEFLIYFQGTGAADDSGLPNDRFFAVRPEGSVSTLKIQRTERGDSAVYLCARSEVEAFFGQGTRLTVV.

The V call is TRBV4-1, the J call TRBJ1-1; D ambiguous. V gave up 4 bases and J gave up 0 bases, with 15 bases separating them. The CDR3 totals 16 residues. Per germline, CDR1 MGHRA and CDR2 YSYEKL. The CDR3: CASSRQIGGMNTEAFF. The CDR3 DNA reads TGCGCCAGCAGCCGTCAGATTGGCGGGATGAACACTGAAGCTTTCTTT.

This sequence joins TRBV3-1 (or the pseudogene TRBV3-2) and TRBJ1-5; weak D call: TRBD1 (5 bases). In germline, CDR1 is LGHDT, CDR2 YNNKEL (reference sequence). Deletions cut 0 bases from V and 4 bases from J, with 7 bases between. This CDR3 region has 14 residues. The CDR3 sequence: CASSQDPGNQPQHF. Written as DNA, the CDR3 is TGTGCCAGCAGCCAAGATCCAGGGAATCAGCCCCAGCATTTT.

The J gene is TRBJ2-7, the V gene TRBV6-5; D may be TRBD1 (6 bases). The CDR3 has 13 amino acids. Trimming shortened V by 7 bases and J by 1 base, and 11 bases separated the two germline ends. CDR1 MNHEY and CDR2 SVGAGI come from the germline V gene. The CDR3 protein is CASKLGTSYEQYF. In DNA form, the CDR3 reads TGTGCCAGCAAACTTGGGACATCCTACGAGCAGTACTTC.

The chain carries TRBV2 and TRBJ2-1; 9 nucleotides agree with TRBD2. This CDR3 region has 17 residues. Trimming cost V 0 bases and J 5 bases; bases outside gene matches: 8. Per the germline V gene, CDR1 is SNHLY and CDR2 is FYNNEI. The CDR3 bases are TGTGCCAGCAGTGAAGCGCTTGGGCTAGCGGGGAACAATGAGCAGTTCTTC. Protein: CASSEALGLAGNNEQFF.